This T cell receptor (beta chain) was captured by sequencing in a study of a mutant IDH1 vaccine in newly diagnosed glioma (dated by TCRdb to 2020 to 2023). A note on the overall study: Across visits V03 through V10, patients got a total of eight vaccinations, given in weeks 1, 3, 5, 7, 11, 15, 19 and 23. In the chemotherapy-containing groups, vaccination started alongside temozolomide cycles, whereas in patients who had radiotherapy alone it started 4-6 weeks after radiotherapy. Prior to enrollment, patients had been given standard therapy consisting of radiotherapy alone, temozolomide alone, or radiochemotherapy with temozolomide, with the combination given to most patients. For exploratory analyses, some 24 treated patients had longitudinal TCRB deep sequencing done wherever samples were available. Peripheral blood was collected at six visits: V03 (baseline), V05, V07, V10, V12 and V13. Of the roughly 30 treated patients, roughly 60% were male and approximately 38% were female, and a mean age of about 37 years was recorded. Broader findings and caveats from the paper: Pseudoprogression seemed to be unrelated to changes in the top peripheral T cell clonotypes found by TCRB sequencing. Immune responses induced by the vaccine were seen in 90% to 95% of patients across multiple MHC alleles. The authors noted that analyses of patient blood samples could not be reproduced because of sample limitations. Selection of PBMC samples for TCRB deep sequencing was based on availability.

As to this clone: This receptor's antigen is unknown. Per-base quality was not reported, and no clone a single base away is much larger than it.

The CDR3 starts with the cysteine, ends with the phenylalanine, and has 14 residues. Kept here is only the CDR3 DNA, which spans 42 bases and is read in frame from base 1. In the germline V gene, CDR1 corresponds to SGDLS and CDR2 to YYNGEE. V was cut back by 0 bases and J by 5 bases, leaving a gap of 12 bases between them. The library was prepared using the immunoSEQ multiplex PCR assay. Following the manufacturer's protocol, the hsTCRB Kit was used to amplify rearranged TCR beta chain sequences. Sequencing of TCRB libraries was carried out on an Illumina MiSeq. The original pipeline was this. The proprietary platform of the kit vendor was used for demultiplexing, trimming and gene mapping. TCRdb obtained this table from immuneACCESS and retained in-frame rearrangements with V and J assigned. These tables miss some clones; where compared with another copy, unresolved V genes account for less than half of the shortfall, and the remainder is unexplained. That table is the source of V, J and clone size, and D and trimming were worked out from the DNA. Here the sample has about 60,000 clones; 85% to 90% occur a single time. The biggest ten clones account for 1.4% of the sample.

Read against the paper, the sample's time point label means: week 23, last vaccination. A 20-mer mutant IDH1 peptide at 300 micrograms in Montanide made up each vaccine dose, which was injected subcutaneously together with topical imiquimod. The donors had newly diagnosed IDH1-mutant astrocytomas of WHO grade 3 or 4 that showed loss of nuclear ATRX. The samples were drawn from NOA16, a multicentre, single-arm, open-label phase I trial in Germany that tested a mutant IDH1 peptide vaccine in humans for the first time. Genomic DNA for TCRB sequencing was isolated from EDTA blood with the DNeasy Blood and Tissue Kit.

The chain is encoded by TRBV9 joined to TRBJ2-7, with the D gene too uncertain to name. Sample: PBMCs, taken from a glioma patient whose treatment included an IDH1 peptide vaccine. The clonotype was recovered from a man aged 35 to 55 with glioma. The sequenced DNA: TGTGCCAGCAGCGTAGGGAGAAGGATTGACGAGCAGTACTTC. Its protein is CASSVGRRIDEQYF.